This T cell receptor beta chain originates from a study of blood T cells in healthy people across ages (dated by TCRdb to about 2015). At the level of the whole study: In model experiments, roughly one uniquely barcoded TCR beta cDNA molecule per two T cells was captured by template switching. To track age-related changes in TCR beta repertoire diversity, the study relied on deep sequencing normalized with unique cDNA molecular identifiers. Donors were grouped into four age groups: young (average roughly 15 years), middle-aged (about 40), aged (around 60) and long-lived (around 82). To avoid experimental bias, donors of different ages were randomly spread across the sequencing lanes. The study analyzed two additional independent replicas of 1 million unique cDNA reads from the same blood draw for two donors, one aged 18 to 30 and one aged 80 or older. What the authors observed across the whole study: Estimates of total diversity based on one million sequenced T cells were considered lower bounds and underestimates. The CMV infection status of donors was not known, potentially confounding age-related changes in expanded clonotypes. Since profiling was done on bulk unsorted PBMCs, naive and antigen-experienced compartments could not be conclusively compared. The percentage of naive T cells measured by flow cytometry correlated strongly with observed TCR beta diversity. The long-lived group showed more naive CD4+ T cells, fewer expanded clones and increased TCR diversity than the aged group, suggesting age selection. Observed TCR beta diversity per million T cells fell roughly linearly with age, and a significant reduction was already apparent by age approximately 40.

In the case of this clonotype: This clone's antigen is unknown. One junction end disagrees with the germline gene, perhaps due to a read error.

CDR1 and CDR2, looked up from the germline V gene, are SGHRS and YFSETQ. Including cysteine and phenylalanine, the CDR3 has 16 amino acids. Of the read, only the CDR3 DNA is kept; its 48 bases are in frame from base 1. To prepare the library, 5' RACE was applied. TCRdb names Illumina HiSeq 2500 as the instrument used. A second PCR of roughly 6 to 12 cycles was run with a J-beta primer mix and a sample-barcoded 5' primer. A unique molecular identifier was introduced onto each TCR beta cDNA molecule by a template-switch 5' adaptor carrying 12 random nucleotides. At least 2.5 million CDR3-containing paired-end reads were obtained from each sample. All of the RNA was converted into first-strand cDNA using the Mint cDNA synthesis kit, with a TRBC-specific oligonucleotide serving as the primer. Following uracil-DNA glycosylase treatment, all cDNA underwent a first 18-cycle PCR with the universal primers M1SS and BC2_uni_R. In the original analysis: Each sample was normalized by randomly selecting 1 million high-quality reads, each carrying a distinct molecular identifier. Instead of being binned into consensus sequences, reads with shared molecular identifiers were discarded. MiTCR, set to a Q25 quality threshold and the strictest error-elimination algorithm, was used for CDR3 identification, clonotype clustering and error correction. A nonparametric unseen species model with Euler transformation was used to estimate lower-bound total TCR beta diversity. TCRdb reprocessing: public reads trimmed at Q25 with fastp, clones called with MiXCR, in-frame beta chains kept. Rows with one shared CDR3 protein collapse into an entry with the most common genes and DNA. TCRdb's processing, not the authors' own work, is the source of the V and J calls. The sample data list about 1.7 million distinct CDR3 sequences, and about 30% of these were observed just once. In total, the top ten clones hold roughly 8.2% of the sample.

The donors were around 39 Caucasian individuals from Russia, aged 6 to 90 years, who were systemically healthy. Each donor gave around 9.8 milliliters of peripheral blood, collected into EDTA-treated Vacutainer tubes. PBMCs were isolated by Ficoll-Paque density-gradient centrifugation, with at least 6 million obtained per sample. Total RNA was extracted from PBMCs with Trizol reagent, with at least 5 micrograms obtained per sample. For every donor, an aliquot of PBMCs went through flow cytometry to measure the percentages of naive CD45RAhigh/CD27high T cells. Sequenced: blood. This sequence originates from a woman in her thirties in good health. The chain joins TRBV5-1 to TRBJ2-2, with 10 middle bases fitting TRBD2. The nucleotide sequence is given as TGTGCCAGCAGCTTAACTAGCGGGACCAACACCGGGGAGCTGTTTTTT. This translates into CASSLTSGTNTGELFF.